The rows below give T cell receptor beta chains drawn from one sample of a study of chemoradiotherapy in HPV16-positive cancers. The table came from immunoSEQ multiplex PCR; TCRdb's copy has only in-frame clones and leaves some out. The table has 930 or so clones, 89% seen once. Source: tumor tissue, taken from a patient who underwent chemoradiotherapy. The receptors originated from a human donor with HPV-associated anogenital cancer. Each CDR3 is given with its conserved first and last residue. Fields, in order: D gene, CDR3 length, J gene, clone size, V gene, CDR3 protein, CDR3 DNA. The D gene is left open where the match is weak. Size is omitted from some rows. Given values are once, few, many or a class for expanded clones.

d_gene: -; len: 15; j_gene: TRBJ1-5; abundance: -; v_gene: TRBV7-2; CDR3aa: CASSLGQGNNQPQHF; CDR3nt: TGTGCCAGCAGCTTAGGGCAGGGTAACAATCAGCCCCAGCATTTT
d_gene: -; len: 14; j_gene: TRBJ2-3; abundance: -; v_gene: TRBV15; CDR3aa: CATSREEGTDTQYF; CDR3nt: TGTGCCACCAGCAGAGAAGAAGGAACAGATACGCAGTATTTT
d_gene: -; len: 14; j_gene: TRBJ2-7; abundance: few; v_gene: TRBV27; CDR3aa: CASSFGGGLNEQYF; CDR3nt: TGTGCCAGCAGTTTTGGAGGGGGTCTAAACGAGCAGTACTTC
d_gene: TRBD2; len: 16; j_gene: TRBJ2-7; abundance: -; v_gene: TRBV4-2; CDR3aa: CASSQDGTSGGYEQYF; CDR3nt: TGTGCCAGCAGCCAAGATGGGACTAGCGGGGGTTACGAGCAGTACTTC
d_gene: -; len: 16; j_gene: TRBJ2-7; abundance: -; v_gene: TRBV7-9; CDR3aa: CASSLGQGGTVYEQYF; CDR3nt: TGTGCCAGCAGCTTAGGGCAGGGGGGGACAGTCTACGAGCAGTACTTC
d_gene: -; len: 14; j_gene: TRBJ1-4; abundance: -; v_gene: TRBV2; CDR3aa: CASRDGGTNEKLFF; CDR3nt: TGTGCCAGCAGGGACGGGGGGACTAATGAAAAACTGTTTTTT
d_gene: -; len: 15; j_gene: TRBJ1-2; abundance: -; v_gene: TRBV15; CDR3aa: CATKVAGQFSYGYTF; CDR3nt: TGTGCCACTAAAGTGGCGGGGCAATTTAGCTATGGCTACACCTTC
d_gene: TRBD1; len: 16; j_gene: TRBJ2-7; abundance: -; v_gene: TRBV5-4; CDR3aa: CASSIDRGQNTYEQYF; CDR3nt: TGTGCCAGCAGCATCGACAGGGGGCAAAATACCTACGAGCAGTACTTC
d_gene: TRBD1; len: 16; j_gene: TRBJ2-7; abundance: -; v_gene: TRBV5-1; CDR3aa: CASSLGAGGYSYEQYF; CDR3nt: TGCGCCAGCAGCTTGGGGGCAGGGGGATACTCCTACGAGCAGTACTTC
d_gene: -; len: 15; j_gene: TRBJ2-2; abundance: once; v_gene: TRBV19; CDR3aa: CASSTSPANTGELFF; CDR3nt: TGTGCCAGTAGTACGTCCCCGGCGAACACCGGGGAGCTGTTTTTT
d_gene: -; len: 13; j_gene: TRBJ1-1; abundance: -; v_gene: TRBV29-1; CDR3aa: CSVETNFPVEAFF; CDR3nt: TGCAGCGTTGAAACGAACTTTCCTGTTGAAGCTTTCTTT
d_gene: -; len: 13; j_gene: TRBJ2-7; abundance: -; v_gene: TRBV27; CDR3aa: CASSLDPLDEQYF; CDR3nt: TGTGCCAGCAGTTTAGACCCCCTGGACGAGCAGTACTTC
d_gene: -; len: 20; j_gene: TRBJ2-7; abundance: -; v_gene: TRBV28; CDR3aa: CASSLSVRAPDPQLWYEQYF; CDR3nt: TGTGCCAGCAGTTTATCGGTTCGGGCCCCGGACCCCCAACTGTGGTACGAGCAGTACTTC
d_gene: -; len: 13; j_gene: TRBJ2-3; abundance: -; v_gene: TRBV28; CDR3aa: CASSPQSTDTQYF; CDR3nt: TGTGCCAGCAGTCCTCAGAGCACAGATACGCAGTATTTT
d_gene: -; len: 14; j_gene: TRBJ2-3; abundance: -; v_gene: TRBV5-1; CDR3aa: CASSLYTATDTQYF; CDR3nt: TGCGCCAGCAGCTTGTATACAGCTACAGATACGCAGTATTTT
d_gene: -; len: 12; j_gene: TRBJ2-7; abundance: once; v_gene: TRBV28; CDR3aa: CASSQDSDEQYF; CDR3nt: TGTGCCAGCAGTCAAGACAGTGACGAGCAGTACTTC
d_gene: -; len: 15; j_gene: TRBJ2-2; abundance: once; v_gene: TRBV18; CDR3aa: CASSPLRQHTGELFF; CDR3nt: TGTGCCAGCTCACCACTTCGACAGCATACCGGGGAGCTGTTTTTT
d_gene: -; len: 13; j_gene: TRBJ1-2; abundance: -; v_gene: TRBV6-1; CDR3aa: CASSWKGVGGYTF; CDR3nt: TGTGCCAGCAGTTGGAAAGGGGTGGGAGGCTACACCTTC
d_gene: TRBD2; len: 17; j_gene: TRBJ2-7; abundance: -; v_gene: TRBV10-2; CDR3aa: CASRAGLAGGIGGEQYF; CDR3nt: TGCGCCAGCAGAGCGGGACTAGCGGGAGGCATAGGGGGGGAGCAGTACTTC
d_gene: -; len: 15; j_gene: TRBJ1-1; abundance: -; v_gene: TRBV7-9; CDR3aa: CASSRLGGGSTEAFF; CDR3nt: TGTGCCAGCAGCCGACTGGGGGGTGGGAGCACTGAAGCTTTCTTT
d_gene: TRBD2; len: 14; j_gene: TRBJ2-3; abundance: once; v_gene: TRBV19; CDR3aa: CASNRAGGTDTQYF; CDR3nt: TGTGCCAGTAACAGAGCGGGAGGGACAGATACGCAGTATTTT
d_gene: -; len: 13; j_gene: TRBJ2-1; abundance: -; v_gene: TRBV7-9; CDR3aa: CASSSQQDNEQFF; CDR3nt: TGTGCCAGCAGCTCGCAACAGGACAATGAGCAGTTCTTC
d_gene: TRBD1; len: 13; j_gene: TRBJ1-6; abundance: -; v_gene: TRBV10-3; CDR3aa: CAGEGQGSSPLHF; CDR3nt: TGTGCAGGGGAGGGACAGGGTTCTTCACCCCTCCACTTT